What follows describes a single T cell receptor beta chain. Produced via immunoSEQ multiplex PCR; TCRdb's table is partial and in-frame only. The sample has fewer than 60,000 clones; approximately 80% are singletons. This sample was taken from a study of OX40 agonist ivuxolimab in advanced cancers. Study information: The treatment was a fully human IgG2 OX40 agonist, ivuxolimab. The patients received ivuxolimab by intravenous route every 2 weeks at 0.01 to 10 mg/kg. Partial responses occurred in Three dose-escalation patients, one with hepatocellular carcinoma and two with cutaneous melanoma.

This CDR3 is built from 14 residues. The germline CDR1 and CDR2 sequences are MNHEY and SMNVEV (reference sequence). Deletions cut 6 bases from V and 6 bases from J, with 15 bases between. The source of this sequence is an adult with an advanced solid tumor such as melanoma, head and neck, liver or kidney cancer. The sequencing here drew on CD4+ or CD8+ T cells sorted from blood, taken in a trial of the OX40 agonist ivuxolimab. The chain employs TRBV27 and TRBJ1-5, with D possibly TRBD1 on 6 matching bases. Here the CDR3 DNA reads TGTGCCAGCAGATTACAGGGATCAGGTCAGCCCCAGCATTTT. Amino acid sequence: CASRLQGSGQPQHF.